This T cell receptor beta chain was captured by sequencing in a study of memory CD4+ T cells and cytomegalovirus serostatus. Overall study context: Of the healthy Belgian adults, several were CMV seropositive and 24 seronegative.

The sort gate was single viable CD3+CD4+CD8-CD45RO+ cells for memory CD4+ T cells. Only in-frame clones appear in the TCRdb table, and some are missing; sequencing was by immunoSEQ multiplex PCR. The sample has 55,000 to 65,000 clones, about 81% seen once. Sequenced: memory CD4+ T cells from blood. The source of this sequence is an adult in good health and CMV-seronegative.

This CDR3 reads CASSPLQGTSGSGTQYF. CDR3 bases: TGTGCCAGCTCACCACTCCAGGGGACTAGCGGGAGTGGGACCCAGTACTTC. V and J are TRBV18 and TRBJ2-5; 14 bases align to TRBD2. The length of the CDR3 is 17 residues. Germline V CDR1 and CDR2: KGHSH, LQKENI. J gave up 7 bases and V 1 base, and 8 bases lay outside the gene matches.